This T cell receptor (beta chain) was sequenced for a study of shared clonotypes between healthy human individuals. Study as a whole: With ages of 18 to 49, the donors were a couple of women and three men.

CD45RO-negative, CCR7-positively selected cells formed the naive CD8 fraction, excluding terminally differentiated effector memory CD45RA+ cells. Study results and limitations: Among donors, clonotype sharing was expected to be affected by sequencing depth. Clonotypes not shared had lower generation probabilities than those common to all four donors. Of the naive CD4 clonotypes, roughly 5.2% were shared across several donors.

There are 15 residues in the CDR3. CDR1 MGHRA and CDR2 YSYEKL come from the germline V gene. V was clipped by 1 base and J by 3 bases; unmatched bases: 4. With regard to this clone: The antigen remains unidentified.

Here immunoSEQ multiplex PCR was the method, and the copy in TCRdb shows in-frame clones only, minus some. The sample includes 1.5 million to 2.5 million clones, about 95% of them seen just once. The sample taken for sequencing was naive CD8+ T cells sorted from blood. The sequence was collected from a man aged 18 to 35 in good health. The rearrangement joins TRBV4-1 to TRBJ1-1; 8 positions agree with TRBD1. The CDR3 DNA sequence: TGCGCCAGCAGCCAAGGGGACAGGTTGGACACTGAAGCTTTCTTT. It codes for CASSQGDRLDTEAFF.